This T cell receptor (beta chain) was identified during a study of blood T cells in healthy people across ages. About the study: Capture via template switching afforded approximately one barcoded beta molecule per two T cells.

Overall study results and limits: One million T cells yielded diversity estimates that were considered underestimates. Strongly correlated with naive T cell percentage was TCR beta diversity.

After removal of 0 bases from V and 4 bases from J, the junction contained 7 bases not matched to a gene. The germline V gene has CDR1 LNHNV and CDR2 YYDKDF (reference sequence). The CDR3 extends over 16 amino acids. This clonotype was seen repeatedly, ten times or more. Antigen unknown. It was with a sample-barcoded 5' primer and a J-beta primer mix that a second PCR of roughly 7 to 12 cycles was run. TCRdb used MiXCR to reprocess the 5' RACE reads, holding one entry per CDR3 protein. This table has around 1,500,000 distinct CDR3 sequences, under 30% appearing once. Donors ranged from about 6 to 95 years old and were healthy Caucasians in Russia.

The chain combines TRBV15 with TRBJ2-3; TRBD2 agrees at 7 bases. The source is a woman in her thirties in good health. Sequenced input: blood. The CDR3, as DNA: TGTGCCACCAGCAGAGATAAACTGACTAGCTCAGATACGCAGTATTTT. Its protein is CATSRDKLTSSDTQYF.